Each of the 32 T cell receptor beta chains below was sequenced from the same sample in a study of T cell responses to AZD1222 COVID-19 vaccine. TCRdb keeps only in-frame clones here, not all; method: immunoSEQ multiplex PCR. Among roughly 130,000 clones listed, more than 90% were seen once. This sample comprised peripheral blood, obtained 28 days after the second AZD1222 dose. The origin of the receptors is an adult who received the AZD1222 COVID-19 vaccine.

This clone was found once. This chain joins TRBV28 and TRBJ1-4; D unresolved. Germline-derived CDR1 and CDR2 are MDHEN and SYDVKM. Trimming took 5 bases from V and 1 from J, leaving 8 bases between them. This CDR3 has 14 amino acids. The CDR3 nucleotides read TGTGCCAGCAGTGTTTCAGGAACTAATGAAAAACTGTTTTTT. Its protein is CASSVSGTNEKLFF. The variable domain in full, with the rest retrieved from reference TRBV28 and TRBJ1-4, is DVKVTQSSRYLVKRTGEKVFLECVQDMDHENMFWYRQDPGLGLRLIYFSYDVKMKEKGDIPEGYSVSREKKERFSLILESASTNQTSMYLCASSVSGTNEKLFFGSGTQLSVL.

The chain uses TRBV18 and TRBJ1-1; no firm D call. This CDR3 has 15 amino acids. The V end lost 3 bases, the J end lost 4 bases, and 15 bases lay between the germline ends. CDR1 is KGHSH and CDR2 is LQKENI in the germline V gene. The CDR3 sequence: CASSPRGVMGTEAFF. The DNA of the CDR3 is TGTGCCAGCTCACCTCGCGGGGTTATGGGCACTGAAGCTTTCTTT.

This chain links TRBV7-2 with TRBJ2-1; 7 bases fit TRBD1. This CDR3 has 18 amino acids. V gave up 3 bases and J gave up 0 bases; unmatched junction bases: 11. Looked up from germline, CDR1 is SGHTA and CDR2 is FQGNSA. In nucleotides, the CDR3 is TGTGCCAGCAGCTTCAACCGGGACAGAAAGAGCTCCTACAATGAGCAGTTCTTC. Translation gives CASSFNRDRKSSYNEQFF.

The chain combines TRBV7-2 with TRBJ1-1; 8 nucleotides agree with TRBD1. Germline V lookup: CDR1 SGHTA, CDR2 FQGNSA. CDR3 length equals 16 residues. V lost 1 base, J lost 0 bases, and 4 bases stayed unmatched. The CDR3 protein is CASSLGTGTMNTEAFF. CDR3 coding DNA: TGTGCCAGCAGCTTAGGGACAGGGACGATGAACACTGAAGCTTTCTTT.

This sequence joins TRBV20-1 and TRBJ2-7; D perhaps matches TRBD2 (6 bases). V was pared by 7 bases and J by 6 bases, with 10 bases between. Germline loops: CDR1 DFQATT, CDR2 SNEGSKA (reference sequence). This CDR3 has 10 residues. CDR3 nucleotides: TGCAGTGTTCGAGCGGGCGAGCAGTACTTC. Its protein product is CSVRAGEQYF.

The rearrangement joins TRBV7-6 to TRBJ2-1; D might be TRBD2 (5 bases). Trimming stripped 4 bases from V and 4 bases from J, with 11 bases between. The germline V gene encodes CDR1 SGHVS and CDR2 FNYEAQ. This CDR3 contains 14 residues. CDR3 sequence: CASSSGNFYNEQFF. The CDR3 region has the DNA TGTGCCAGCAGCTCCGGGAACTTTTACAATGAGCAGTTCTTC. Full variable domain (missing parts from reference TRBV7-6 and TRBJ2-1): GAGVSQSPRYKVTKRGQDVALRCDPISGHVSLYWYRQALGQGPEFLTYFNYEAQQDKSGLPNDRFSAERPEGSISTLTIQRTEQRDSAMYRCASSSGNFYNEQFFGPGTRLTVL.

The CDR3 DNA sequence: TGTGCCAGCACCTTTCGAAACACTGAAGCTTTCTTT. Its translation is CASTFRNTEAFF. The chain uses TRBV12-3 or TRBV12-4 and TRBJ1-1; D gene unclear. V was shortened by 7 bases and J by 2 bases, with 8 bases between the two germline ends. The CDR3 is 12 residues long.

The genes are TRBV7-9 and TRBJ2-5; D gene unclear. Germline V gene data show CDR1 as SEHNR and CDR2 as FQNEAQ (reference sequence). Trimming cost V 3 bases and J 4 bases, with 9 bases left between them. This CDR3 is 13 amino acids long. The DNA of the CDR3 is TGTGCCAGCAGCTTTCTAATCCCAGAGACCCAGTACTTC. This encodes CASSFLIPETQYF.

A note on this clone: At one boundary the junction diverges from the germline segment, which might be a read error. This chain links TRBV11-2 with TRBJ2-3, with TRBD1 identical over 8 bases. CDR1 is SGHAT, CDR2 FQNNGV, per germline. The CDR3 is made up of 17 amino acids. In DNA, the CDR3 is TGTGCCAGCAGATTAGTGGGGACAGGATACAGCACAGATACGCAGTATTTT. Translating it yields CASRLVGTGYSTDTQYF.

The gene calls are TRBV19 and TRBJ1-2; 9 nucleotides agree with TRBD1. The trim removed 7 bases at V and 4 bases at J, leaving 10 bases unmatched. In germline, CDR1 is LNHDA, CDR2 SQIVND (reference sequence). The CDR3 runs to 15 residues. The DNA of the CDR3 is TGTGCCAGTACGGGGACAGGGCCCGGTTCCTATGGCTACACCTTC. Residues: CASTGTGPGSYGYTF. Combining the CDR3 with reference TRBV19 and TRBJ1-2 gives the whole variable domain DGGITQSPKYLFRKEGQNVTLSCEQNLNHDAMYWYRQDPGQGLRLIYYSQIVNDFQKGDIAEGYSVSREKKESFPLTVTSAQKNPTAFYLCASTGTGPGSYGYTFGSGTRLTVV.

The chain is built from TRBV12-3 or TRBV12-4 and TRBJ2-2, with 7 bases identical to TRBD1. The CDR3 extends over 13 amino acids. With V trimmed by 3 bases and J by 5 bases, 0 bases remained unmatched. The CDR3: CASSFRGTGELFF. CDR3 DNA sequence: TGTGCCAGCAGTTTCAGGGGGACCGGGGAGCTGTTTTTT.

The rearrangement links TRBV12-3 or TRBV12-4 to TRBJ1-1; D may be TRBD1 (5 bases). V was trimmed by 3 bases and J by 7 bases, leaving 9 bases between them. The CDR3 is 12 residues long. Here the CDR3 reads CASSFRDLEAFF. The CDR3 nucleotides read TGTGCCAGCAGTTTCCGGGACCTTGAAGCTTTCTTT.

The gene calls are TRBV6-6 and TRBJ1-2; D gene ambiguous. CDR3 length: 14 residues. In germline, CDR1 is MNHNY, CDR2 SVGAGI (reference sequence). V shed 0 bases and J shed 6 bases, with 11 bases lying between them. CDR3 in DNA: TGTGCCAGCAGTTACTCGAGACCCTTGGATGGCTACACCTTC. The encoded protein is CASSYSRPLDGYTF.

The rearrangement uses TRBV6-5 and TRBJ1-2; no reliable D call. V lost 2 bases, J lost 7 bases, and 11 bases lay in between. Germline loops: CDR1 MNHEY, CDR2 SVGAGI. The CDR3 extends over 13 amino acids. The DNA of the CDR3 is TGTGCCAGCAGTTACCTGGAGGCCGGTGGCTACACCTTC. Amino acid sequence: CASSYLEAGGYTF.

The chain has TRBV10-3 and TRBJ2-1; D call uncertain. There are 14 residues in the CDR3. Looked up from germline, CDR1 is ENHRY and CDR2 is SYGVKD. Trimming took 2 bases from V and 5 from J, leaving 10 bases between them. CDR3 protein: CAISEGVLNNEQFF. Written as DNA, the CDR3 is TGTGCCATCAGTGAGGGGGTTTTGAACAATGAGCAGTTCTTC.

Here the CDR3 DNA reads TGCAGCGTTGAAGGGCCAGGGGCCTACGAGCAGTACTTC. Encoded protein: CSVEGPGAYEQYF. The V call is TRBV29-1, the J call TRBJ2-7; tentatively, D is TRBD1 (6 bases). CDR3 length equals 13 residues. The germline gives CDR1 SQVTM, CDR2 ANQGSEA. V lost 1 base and J lost 2, with 9 bases in between.

CDR3 sequence: CASSQARVSGRQTQYF. The CDR3, as DNA: TGTGCCAGCAGCCAAGCTCGCGTATCGGGTAGGCAGACCCAGTACTTC. The chain employs TRBV4-2 and TRBJ2-5; no firm D call. Germline V lookup: CDR1 LGHNA, CDR2 YNFKEQ. The CDR3 runs 16 residues. V was clipped by 1 base and J by 6 bases, with 18 bases between them.

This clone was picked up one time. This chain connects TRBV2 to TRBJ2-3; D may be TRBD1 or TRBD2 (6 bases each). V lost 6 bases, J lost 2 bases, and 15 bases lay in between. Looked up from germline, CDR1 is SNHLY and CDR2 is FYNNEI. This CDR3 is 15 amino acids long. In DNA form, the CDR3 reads TGTGCCAGCAGCTCGGGGGCACGAGACACAGATACGCAGTATTTT. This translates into CASSSGARDTDTQYF. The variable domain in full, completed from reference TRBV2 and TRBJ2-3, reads EPEVTQTPSHQVTQMGQEVILRCVPISNHLYFYWYRQILGQKVEFLVSFYNNEISEKSEIFDDQFSVERPDGSNFTLKIRSTKLEDSAMYFCASSSGARDTDTQYFGPGTRLTVL.

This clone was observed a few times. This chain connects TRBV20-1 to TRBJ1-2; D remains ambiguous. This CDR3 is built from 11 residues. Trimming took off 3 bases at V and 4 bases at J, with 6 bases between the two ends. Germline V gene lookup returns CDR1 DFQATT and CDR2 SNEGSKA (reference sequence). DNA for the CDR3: TGCAGTGCTAGTGATAGCTATGGCTACACCTTC. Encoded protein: CSASDSYGYTF.

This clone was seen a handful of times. The CDR3 DNA follows: TGCGCCAGCAGCCAAGATCGGACAGGCCGACCATATGGCTACACCTTC. This gives the protein CASSQDRTGRPYGYTF. The genes are TRBV4-3 and TRBJ1-2; 7 positions match TRBD1. J was trimmed by 5 bases and V by 0 bases; bases with no gene match: 9. The germline V gene has CDR1 LGHNA and CDR2 YSLEER. CDR3 length: 16 residues.

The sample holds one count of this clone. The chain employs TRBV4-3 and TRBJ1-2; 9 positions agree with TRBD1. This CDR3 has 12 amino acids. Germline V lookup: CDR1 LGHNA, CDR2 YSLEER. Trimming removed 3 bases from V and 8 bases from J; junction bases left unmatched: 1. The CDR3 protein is CASSQDRGGYTF. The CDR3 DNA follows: TGCGCCAGCAGCCAGGACAGGGGCGGCTACACCTTC.

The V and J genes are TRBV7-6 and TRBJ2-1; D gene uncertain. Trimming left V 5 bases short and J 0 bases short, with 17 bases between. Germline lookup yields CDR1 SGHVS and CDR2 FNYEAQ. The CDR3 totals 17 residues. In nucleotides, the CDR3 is TGTGCCAGCAGCGGAAGTTCAGCGATTAGCTCCTACAATGAGCAGTTCTTC. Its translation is CASSGSSAISSYNEQFF.

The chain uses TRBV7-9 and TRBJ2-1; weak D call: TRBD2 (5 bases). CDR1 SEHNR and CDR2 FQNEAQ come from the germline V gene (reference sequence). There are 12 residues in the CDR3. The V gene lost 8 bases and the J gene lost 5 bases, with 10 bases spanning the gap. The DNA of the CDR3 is TGTGCCAGCGGGAGAAGGGACAATGAGCAGTTCTTC. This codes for CASGRRDNEQFF.

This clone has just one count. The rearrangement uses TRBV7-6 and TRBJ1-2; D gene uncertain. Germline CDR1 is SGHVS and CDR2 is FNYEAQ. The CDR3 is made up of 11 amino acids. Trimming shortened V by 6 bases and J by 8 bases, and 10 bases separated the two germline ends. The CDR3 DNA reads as TGTGCCAGCAGTATGGGCTGGGGCTACACCTTC. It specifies CASSMGWGYTF.

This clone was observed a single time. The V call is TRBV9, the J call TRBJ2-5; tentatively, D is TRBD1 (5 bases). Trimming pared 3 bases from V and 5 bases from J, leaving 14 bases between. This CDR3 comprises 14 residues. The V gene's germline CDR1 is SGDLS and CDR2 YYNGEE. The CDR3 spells CASSATVGGETQYF. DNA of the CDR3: TGTGCCAGCAGCGCGACAGTGGGTGGGGAGACCCAGTACTTC.

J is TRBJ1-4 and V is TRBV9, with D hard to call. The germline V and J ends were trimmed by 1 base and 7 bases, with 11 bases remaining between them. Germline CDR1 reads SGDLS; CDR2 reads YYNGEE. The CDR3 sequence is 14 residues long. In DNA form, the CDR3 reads TGTGCCAGCAGCGTATCAGCGGAGGTTGAAAAACTGTTTTTT. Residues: CASSVSAEVEKLFF. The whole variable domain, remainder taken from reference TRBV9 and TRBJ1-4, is DSGVTQTPKHLITATGQRVTLRCSPRSGDLSVYWYQQSLDQGLQFLIQYYNGEERAKGNILERFSAQQFPDLHSELNLSSLELGDSALYFCASSVSAEVEKLFFGSGTQLSVL.

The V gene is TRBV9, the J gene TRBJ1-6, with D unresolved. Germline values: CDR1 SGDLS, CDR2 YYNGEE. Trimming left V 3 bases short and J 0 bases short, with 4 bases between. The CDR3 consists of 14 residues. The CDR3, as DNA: TGTGCCAGCAGCGCCTTCTCCTATAATTCACCCCTCCACTTT. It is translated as CASSAFSYNSPLHF.

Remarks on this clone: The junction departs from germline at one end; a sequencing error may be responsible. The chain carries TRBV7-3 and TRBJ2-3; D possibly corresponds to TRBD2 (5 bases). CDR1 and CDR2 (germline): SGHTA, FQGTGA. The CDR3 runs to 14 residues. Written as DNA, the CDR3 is TGTGCCAGCAGCCCCGGGGTTACCACAGATACGCAGTATTTC. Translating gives CASSPGVTTDTQYF.

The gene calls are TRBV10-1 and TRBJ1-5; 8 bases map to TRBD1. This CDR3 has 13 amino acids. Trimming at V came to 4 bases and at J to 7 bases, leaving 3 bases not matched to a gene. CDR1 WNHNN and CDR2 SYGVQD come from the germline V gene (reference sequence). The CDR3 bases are TGCGCCAGCAGTGCAGGGGGCCGACAGCCCCAGCATTTT. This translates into CASSAGGRQPQHF.

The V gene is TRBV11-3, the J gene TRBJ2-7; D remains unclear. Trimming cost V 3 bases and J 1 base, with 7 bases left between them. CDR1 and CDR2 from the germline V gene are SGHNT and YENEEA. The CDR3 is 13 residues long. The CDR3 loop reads CASSFARSYEQYF. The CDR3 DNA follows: TGTGCCAGCAGCTTTGCCAGGTCCTACGAGCAGTACTTC.

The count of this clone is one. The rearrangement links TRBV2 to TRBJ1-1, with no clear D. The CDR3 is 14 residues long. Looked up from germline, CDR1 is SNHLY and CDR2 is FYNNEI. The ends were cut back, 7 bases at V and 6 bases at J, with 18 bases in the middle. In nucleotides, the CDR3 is TGTGCCAGCAATCCCCCCGAAGGAAACGCTGAAGCTTTCTTT. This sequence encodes CASNPPEGNAEAFF.

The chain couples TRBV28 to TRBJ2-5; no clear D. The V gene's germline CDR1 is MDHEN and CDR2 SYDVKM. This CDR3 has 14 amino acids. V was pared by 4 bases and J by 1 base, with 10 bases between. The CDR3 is CASSYRMAQETQYF. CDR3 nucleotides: TGTGCCAGCAGTTATAGGATGGCCCAAGAGACCCAGTACTTC.